The sequence of this T cell receptor beta chain was determined in a study of blood T cell repertoires in COVID-19. Study-wide background: Collection of acute and convalescent COVID-19 samples took place in the United States, Italy and Spain.

Germline V gene lookup returns CDR1 SGHAT and CDR2 FQNNGV. The CDR3 extends over 14 amino acids. The V end was cut by 1 base, the J end by 0 bases, with 6 bases between. TCRdb's table, derived via immunoSEQ multiplex PCR, lists solely in-frame clones and lacks some. The top ten hold roughly 11% of the sample, which has 75,000 to 80,000 clones, approximately 81% seen once. Only a few counts were recorded for this clone. It was during active infection that Seattle patients were enrolled and then longitudinally followed. The material sequenced was peripheral blood. The gene calls are TRBV11-2 and TRBJ1-2, with D hard to call. This receptor was obtained from a man aged 55 to 69 with COVID-19, enrolled during active disease. CDR3 DNA sequence: TGTGCCAGCAGCTTAGTGGGAGCTAACTATGGCTACACCTTC. Translation gives CASSLVGANYGYTF. The whole variable domain, filled in from reference TRBV11-2 and TRBJ1-2, reads EAGVAQSPRYKIIEKRQSVAFWCNPISGHATLYWYQQILGQGPKLLIQFQNNGVVDDSQLPKDRFSAERLKGVDSTLKIQPAKLEDSAVYLCASSLVGANYGYTFGSGTRLTVV.